This is a list of T cell receptor beta chains from one sample in a study of T cells after somatic rescue of genetic block. Some clones are missing from TCRdb's copy, which holds only in-frame ones; the method was immunoSEQ multiplex PCR. The sample yields 110,000 or so clones, 85% to 95% seen once. The specimen was peripheral blood mononuclear cells (PBMCs). The receptors come from a woman aged 18-29 years. The CDR3 runs from the conserved cysteine through the conserved F or W. A D gene is named only where the DNA matches it firmly.

TRBV6-1	TRBJ1-3	TRBD1	TGTGCCAGCAGTGCCGGGACAGGGGGCGAAGGTGGAAACACCATATATTTT	CASSAGTGGEGGNTIYF
TRBV11-3	TRBJ2-2	TRBD1	TGTGCCAGCAGCTACGGACAGGGTTCCGGGGAGCTGTTTTTT	CASSYGQGSGELFF
TRBV7-2	TRBJ2-2	.	TGTGCCAGCAGCTCCCGACCAGCGACCGGGGAGCTGTTTTTT	CASSSRPATGELFF
TRBV20-1	TRBJ2-2	.	TGCAGTGCGCCCTACACCGGGGAGCTGTTTTTT	CSAPYTGELFF
TRBV27	TRBJ2-7	.	TGTGCCAGCAGCGGGTCTGGACAGCCACCTGCCCACGAGCAGTACTTC	CASSGSGQPPAHEQYF
TRBV6-6	TRBJ2-7	.	TGTGCCAGCAGTTACCTCCGCTACGAGCAGTACTTC	CASSYLRYEQYF
TRBV7-2	TRBJ2-3	TRBD2	TGTGCCAGCAGCTTAGTCCAGCGGGGGGGCACAGATACGCAGTATTTT	CASSLVQRGGTDTQYF
TRBV7-9	TRBJ2-7	.	TGTGCCAGCAGCTTAGAGGTTGCTGGAAGAGAGCAGTACTTC	CASSLEVAGREQYF
TRBV19	TRBJ1-2	.	TGTGCCAGTAGTGGGACCGGAGGGGCCTGGGGCTACACCTTC	CASSGTGGAWGYTF
TRBV28	TRBJ2-6	.	TGTGCCAGCAGTTCCTCTGGGGCCAACGTCCTGACTTTC	CASSSSGANVLTF
TRBV7-6	TRBJ2-2	.	TGTGCCAGCAGCCCCGCCGGGCGTAACACCGGGGAGCTGTTTTTT	CASSPAGRNTGELFF
TRBV29-1	TRBJ2-7	TRBD2	TGCAGCGTGACGTCTAGCGGGGGGGAAGTCAACGAGCAGTACTTC	CSVTSSGGEVNEQYF
TRBV5-4	TRBJ1-1	TRBD1	TGTGCCAGCAGCTTGGGGGACAGGGGTTACCTTGAAGCTTTCTTT	CASSLGDRGYLEAFF
TRBV11-3	TRBJ1-5	.	TGTGCCAGCAGCTTGAGGGATAATCAGCCCCAGCATTTT	CASSLRDNQPQHF
TRBV19	TRBJ1-4	.	TGTGCCAGTACCCCGGCCCTCCGAAGAAATGAAAAACTGTTTTTT	CASTPALRRNEKLFF
TRBV9	TRBJ2-1	TRBD2	TGTGCCAGCAGCGTAAAGGGTCTAGCGGGGGGCCTTTACAATGAGCAGTTCTTC	CASSVKGLAGGLYNEQFF
TRBV4-1	TRBJ2-7	TRBD2	TGCGCCAGCAGCCAAGAGTATCAGGTTGTGGCGGGGGTAAGGAACGAGCAGTACTTC	CASSQEYQVVAGVRNEQYF
TRBV2	TRBJ2-7	.	TGTGCCAGCAGTGAAAACAGCTACGAGCAGTACTTC	CASSENSYEQYF
TRBV6-5	TRBJ1-6	.	TGTGCCAGCAGTTACTCGACGAATTCACCCCTCCACTTT	CASSYSTNSPLHF
TRBV5-8	TRBJ2-2	.	TGTGCCAGCAGCTCCGGGTCCCGAGACACCGGGGAGCTGTTTTTT	CASSSGSRDTGELFF